This TCR beta chain was recorded in a study of T cell changes during pregnancy in multiple sclerosis. Some clones are missing from TCRdb's copy, which holds only in-frame ones; the method was immunoSEQ multiplex PCR. The table includes approximately 50,000 clones, 80% to 95% detected once. CDR1 is SGHRS and CDR2 is YFSETQ in the germline V gene. CDR3 size: 16 residues. V was pared by 1 base and J by 4 bases, with 6 bases of the junction left unmatched. This receptor was taken from a female donor with multiple sclerosis, enrolled in a pregnancy study. The starting material was CD4+ T cells from peripheral blood mononuclear cells, obtained after pregnancy. The rearrangement joins TRBV5-1 to TRBJ1-2; TRBD1 agrees at 11 bases. CDR3 sequence reads: CASSLTSGTGGYGYTF. The CDR3 DNA follows: TGCGCCAGCAGCTTGACCTCCGGGACAGGGGGCTATGGCTACACCTTC.